Listed below are T cell receptor beta chains from one sample, sequenced in a study of T cell responses to AZD1222 COVID-19 vaccine. Measured with immunoSEQ multiplex PCR; TCRdb has only the in-frame clones, and not every one. Seen here are 55,000 to 75,000 clones, around four fifths observed once, and the top ten hold around 10%. This specimen was peripheral blood, taken on day 0 of AZD1222 vaccination. All receptors derive from an adult in good health. Each CDR3 is given with its conserved first and last residue. Size is omitted from some rows. Given values are once, few, many or a class for expanded clones.

size	J	V	CDR3
-	TRBJ1-2	TRBV10-3	CAISGGTGEGGYTF
-	TRBJ1-2	TRBV11-2	CASSLGDSRNYGYTF
-	TRBJ2-3	TRBV12-5	CASGLVVSGLDEDTQYF
-	TRBJ2-7	TRBV19	CATRQRDYEQYF
few	TRBJ2-7	TRBV5-1	CASSLSPGGSYEQYF
-	TRBJ1-4	TRBV25-1	CASSDNEGSGEKLFF
-	TRBJ1-6	TRBV14	CASSQMGRINSPLHF
-	TRBJ2-7	TRBV7-6	CASSPWETGSEQYF
-	TRBJ1-5	TRBV27	CASSFLGLDNQPQHF
-	TRBJ2-6	TRBV9	CASSVGHGANVLTF
few	TRBJ2-2	TRBV30	CAWNGAGELFF
-	TRBJ1-3	TRBV15	CATSSRTVGNTIYF
-	TRBJ1-1	TRBV4-1	CASSHIQGLNTEAFF
once	TRBJ2-2	TRBV7-2	CASSSRTGGSLGELFF
-	TRBJ1-1	TRBV6-5	CASSYSASMNTEAFF
-	TRBJ1-6	TRBV18	CASSQEASPLHF
once	TRBJ2-5	TRBV6-5	CASSYDKQETQYF
-	TRBJ1-4	TRBV4-1	CASSLDTGGAFEKLFF
-	TRBJ1-1	TRBV5-1	CASSLRPSGGNTEAFF
-	TRBJ2-7	TRBV2	CASSPDSTEQYF
-	TRBJ1-4	TRBV7-9	CASNTAMGEKLFF
-	TRBJ1-5	TRBV6-5	CASSTRTDSNQPQHF
-	TRBJ2-5	TRBV5-1	CASRRQASKETQYF
-	TRBJ2-7	TRBV19	CASSIGGYEQYF
medium-sized	TRBJ2-7	TRBV11-1	CARGQGESTYEQYF
few	TRBJ1-3	TRBV2	CASSVDRSSGNTIYF
-	TRBJ1-2	TRBV7-2	CASSLAAASNYGYTF
once	TRBJ2-7	TRBV25-1	CATGRGGSSYEQYF
-	TRBJ2-1	TRBV27	CASMVGAGFYNEQFF
-	TRBJ1-6	TRBV7-2	CASSLSGGYNSPLHF
-	TRBJ2-2	TRBV20-1	CSASGGEYNTGELFF
-	TRBJ2-5	TRBV7-2	CASSPGETQYF
-	TRBJ1-2	TRBV9	CASSVEAALLGGYTF
-	TRBJ2-3	TRBV7-9	CASSFPTGVDTQYF
-	TRBJ2-5	TRBV7-9	CASSDQETQYF
-	TRBJ2-2	TRBV19	CASWTGVVSGELFF
-	TRBJ2-7	TRBV5-1	CASSLDGAPYEQYF
-	TRBJ2-2	TRBV7-9	CATNPGLTNTGELFF
-	TRBJ2-3	TRBV5-1	CASSLSGTTTDTQYF
-	TRBJ1-2	TRBV5-5	CASSLDRVGGYTF